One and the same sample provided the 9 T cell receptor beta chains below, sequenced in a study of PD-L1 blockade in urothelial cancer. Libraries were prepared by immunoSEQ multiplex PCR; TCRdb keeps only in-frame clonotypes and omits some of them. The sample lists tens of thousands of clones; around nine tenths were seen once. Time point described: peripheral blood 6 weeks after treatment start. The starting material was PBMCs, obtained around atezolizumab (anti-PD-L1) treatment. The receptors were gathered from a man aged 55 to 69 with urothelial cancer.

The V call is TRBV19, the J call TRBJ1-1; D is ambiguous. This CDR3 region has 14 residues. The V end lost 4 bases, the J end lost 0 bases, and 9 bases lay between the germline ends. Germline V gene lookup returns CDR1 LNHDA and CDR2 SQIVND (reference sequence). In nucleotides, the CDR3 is TGTGCCAGTAGTACTAACGGGATGAACACTGAAGCTTTCTTT. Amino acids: CASSTNGMNTEAFF.

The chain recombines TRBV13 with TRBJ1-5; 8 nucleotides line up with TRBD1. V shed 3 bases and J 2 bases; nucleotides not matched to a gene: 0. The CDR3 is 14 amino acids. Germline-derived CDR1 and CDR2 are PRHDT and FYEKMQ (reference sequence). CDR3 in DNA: TGTGCCAGCAGCTTGACAGGGGGCAATCAGCCCCAGCATTTT. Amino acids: CASSLTGGNQPQHF.

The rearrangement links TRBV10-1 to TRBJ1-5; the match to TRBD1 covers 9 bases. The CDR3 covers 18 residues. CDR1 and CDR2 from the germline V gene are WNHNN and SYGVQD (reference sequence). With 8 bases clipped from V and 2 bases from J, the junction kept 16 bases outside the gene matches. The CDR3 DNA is TGCGCCAGCGGTCCGGGAACAGGGGGCGCATGGGGCAATCAGCCCCAGCATTTT. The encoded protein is CASGPGTGGAWGNQPQHF.

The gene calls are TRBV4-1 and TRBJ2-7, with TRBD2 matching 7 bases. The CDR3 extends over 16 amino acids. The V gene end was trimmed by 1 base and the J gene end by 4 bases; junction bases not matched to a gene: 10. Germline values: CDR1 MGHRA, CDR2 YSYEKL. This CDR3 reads CASSQAPPAGLYEQYF. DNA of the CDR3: TGCGCCAGCAGCCAAGCCCCCCCAGCGGGGTTGTACGAGCAGTACTTC.

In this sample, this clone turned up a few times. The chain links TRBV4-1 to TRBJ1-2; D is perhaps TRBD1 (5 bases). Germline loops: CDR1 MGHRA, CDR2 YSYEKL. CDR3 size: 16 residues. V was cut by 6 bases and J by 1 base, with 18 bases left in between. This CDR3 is CASSPSGAVGNYGYTF. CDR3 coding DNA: TGCGCCAGCAGTCCTAGCGGGGCAGTTGGTAACTATGGCTACACCTTC.

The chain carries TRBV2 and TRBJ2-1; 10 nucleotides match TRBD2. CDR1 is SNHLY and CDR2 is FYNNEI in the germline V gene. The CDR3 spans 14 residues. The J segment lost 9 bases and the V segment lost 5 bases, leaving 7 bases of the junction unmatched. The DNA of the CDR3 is TGTGCCAGCAGTCCTAGCGGGAGTCTGTCTGAGCAGTTCTTC. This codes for CASSPSGSLSEQFF. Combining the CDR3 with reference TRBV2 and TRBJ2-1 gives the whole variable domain EPEVTQTPSHQVTQMGQEVILRCVPISNHLYFYWYRQILGQKVEFLVSFYNNEISEKSEIFDDQFSVERPDGSNFTLKIRSTKLEDSAMYFCASSPSGSLSEQFFGPGTRLTVL.

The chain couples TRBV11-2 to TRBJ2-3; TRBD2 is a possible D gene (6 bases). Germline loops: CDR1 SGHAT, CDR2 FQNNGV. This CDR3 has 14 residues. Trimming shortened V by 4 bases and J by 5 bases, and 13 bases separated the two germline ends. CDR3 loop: CASSSSPGGDTQYF. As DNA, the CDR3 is TGTGCCAGCAGCTCTAGTCCCGGGGGAGATACGCAGTATTTT.

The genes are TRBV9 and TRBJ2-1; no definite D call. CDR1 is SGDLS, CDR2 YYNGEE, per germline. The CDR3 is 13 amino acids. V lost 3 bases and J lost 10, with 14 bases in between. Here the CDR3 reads CASSGYYNQEQFF. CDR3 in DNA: TGTGCCAGCAGCGGTTACTACAACCAAGAGCAGTTCTTC.

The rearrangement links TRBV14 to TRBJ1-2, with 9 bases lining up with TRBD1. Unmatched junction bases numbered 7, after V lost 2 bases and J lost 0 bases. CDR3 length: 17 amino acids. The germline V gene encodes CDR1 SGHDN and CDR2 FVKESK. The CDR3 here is CASSQYDRGVSNYGYTF. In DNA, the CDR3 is TGTGCCAGCAGCCAATACGACAGGGGGGTCTCTAACTATGGCTACACCTTC.